The 27 T cell receptor beta chains below all came from one sample that was sequenced in a study of T cell responses to AZD1222 COVID-19 vaccine. Measured with immunoSEQ multiplex PCR; TCRdb has only the in-frame clones, and not every one. The sample shows some 150,000 clones, approximately 88% of them seen only once. Sequenced material: peripheral blood, taken on day 0 of AZD1222 vaccination. Receptor source: an adult in good health.

The chain employs TRBV12-3 or TRBV12-4 and TRBJ2-5; TRBD2 might be the D (6 bases). Trimming stripped 8 bases from V and 1 base from J, with 8 bases between. This CDR3 spans 12 amino acids. CDR3 nucleotide sequence: TGTGCCAGCGGGGGACTCCAAGAGACCCAGTACTTC. This codes for CASGGLQETQYF.

The J gene is TRBJ2-3, the V gene TRBV7-2; either TRBD1 or TRBD2 may fit D (6 bases each). Trimming pared 7 bases from V and 2 bases from J, leaving 16 bases between. Germline V CDR1 and CDR2: SGHTA, FQGNSA. The CDR3 totals 15 residues. This chain's CDR3 is CASTEGDLFTDTQYF. The CDR3 region has the DNA TGTGCCAGCACTGAGGGGGACTTGTTCACAGATACGCAGTATTTT.

The table lists this clone with a count of one. V gene TRBV7-3 combines with J gene TRBJ2-5; 7 nucleotides line up with TRBD1. CDR3 length equals 14 residues. Germline trimming cut 3 bases from V and 7 bases from J; bases unmatched to any gene: 8. Germline CDR1 SGHTA, CDR2 FQGTGA. The DNA of the CDR3 is TGTGCCAGCAGCTTGAGAAGGGGGCGAGGGACCCAGTACTTC. This codes for CASSLRRGRGTQYF.

A few counts support this clone. The chain carries TRBV2 and TRBJ1-2; tentatively, D is TRBD1 (6 bases). This CDR3 contains 14 residues. Germline values: CDR1 SNHLY, CDR2 FYNNEI. Trimming pared 8 bases from V and 1 base from J, leaving 14 bases between. The CDR3, as DNA: TGTGCCAGCTCGACAGGTCGCTTTAACTATGGCTACACCTTC. Translation: CASSTGRFNYGYTF.

This chain joins TRBV7-8 and TRBJ1-4; TRBD1 might be the D (5 bases). V lost 1 base and J 2 bases, leaving 17 bases between the germline ends. CDR1 SGHVS and CDR2 FQNEAQ come from the germline V gene. The CDR3 spans 18 residues. The CDR3 DNA follows: TGTGCCAGCAGCTTAGGGTGGAGGAGGGGAAGGACTAATGAAAAACTGTTTTTT. This encodes CASSLGWRRGRTNEKLFF.

The rearrangement uses TRBV5-6 and TRBJ2-7; 11 nucleotides align to TRBD1. The CDR3 loop spans 15 amino acids. With V trimmed by 5 bases and J by 3 bases, 7 bases remained unmatched. Germline V lookup: CDR1 SGHDT, CDR2 YYEEEE. CDR3 coding DNA: TGTGCCAGCAGTCCCGGGACAGGGGGTTTCTACGAGCAGTACTTC. It codes for CASSPGTGGFYEQYF.

The chain joins TRBV19 to TRBJ2-1; D is perhaps TRBD2 (6 bases). CDR1 and CDR2 (germline): LNHDA, SQIVND (reference sequence). The V end lost 6 bases, the J end lost 0 bases, and 18 bases lay between the germline ends. This CDR3 contains 17 residues. The DNA of the CDR3 is TGTGCCAGTAGGGACCCGAAGCGGGCGAGCTCCTACAATGAGCAGTTCTTC. This gives the protein CASRDPKRASSYNEQFF. Looking up the rest from reference TRBV19 and TRBJ2-1 gives the full variable domain: DGGITQSPKYLFRKEGQNVTLSCEQNLNHDAMYWYRQDPGQGLRLIYYSQIVNDFQKGDIAEGYSVSREKKESFPLTVTSAQKNPTAFYLCASRDPKRASSYNEQFFGPGTRLTVL.

The CDR3 reads CAISEMETGANVLTF. The CDR3 nucleotides are TGTGCCATCAGTGAGATGGAGACTGGGGCCAACGTCCTGACTTTC. The chain links TRBV10-3 to TRBJ2-6; no reliable D call. CDR1 and CDR2 from the germline V gene are ENHRY and SYGVKD. V lost 2 bases to trimming and J lost 2 bases, with 7 bases between them. The CDR3 extends over 15 amino acids.

The chain couples TRBV3-1 (or the pseudogene TRBV3-2) to TRBJ1-2, with 8 bases that match TRBD1. Germline values: CDR1 LGHDT, CDR2 YNNKEL (reference sequence). CDR3 length equals 15 residues. After removal of 1 base from V and 8 bases from J, the junction contained 9 bases not matched to a gene. The CDR3 sequence is CASSQVQGAGGGYTF. DNA for the CDR3: TGTGCCAGCAGCCAAGTTCAGGGGGCCGGGGGAGGCTACACCTTC.

The chain is built from TRBV14 and TRBJ1-2, with D perhaps TRBD1 (6 bases). V was shortened by 2 bases and J by 8 bases, with 12 bases between the two germline ends. The germline V gene encodes CDR1 SGHDN and CDR2 FVKESK. The CDR3 has 13 residues. The CDR3 sequence is CASSQNTGSGYTF. The CDR3 nucleotides read TGTGCCAGCAGCCAAAACACAGGGAGCGGCTACACCTTC.

V usage is TRBV29-1 and J usage is TRBJ1-2; D possibly corresponds to TRBD1 (5 bases). The length of the CDR3 is 13 residues. Looked up from germline, CDR1 is SQVTM and CDR2 is ANQGSEA. The germline V and J ends were trimmed by 6 bases and 4 bases, with 15 bases remaining between them. The CDR3 region is CSVKGTGAYGYTF. CDR3 nucleotides: TGCAGCGTGAAGGGTACCGGGGCCTATGGCTACACCTTC.

The genes are TRBV7-9 and TRBJ1-6, with D perhaps matching TRBD1 (6 bases). V was pared by 5 bases and J by 7 bases, with 21 bases between. CDR1 and CDR2 (germline): SEHNR, FQNEAQ (reference sequence). The CDR3 is 17 amino acids. CDR3 nucleotides: TGTGCCAGCAGCCGCCCCCTCGGGGGGCGCCAAAATTCACCCCTCCACTTT. This codes for CASSRPLGGRQNSPLHF.

The V gene is TRBV29-1, the J gene TRBJ1-1; D is unclear. Looked up from germline, CDR1 is SQVTM and CDR2 is ANQGSEA. V was clipped by 7 bases and J by 4 bases, with 13 bases between them. The CDR3 is made up of 12 amino acids. The CDR3 DNA sequence: TGCAGCGGTGGCTTAATGGGCACTGAAGCTTTCTTT. Protein product: CSGGLMGTEAFF.

The chain joins TRBV27 to TRBJ1-1; 9 bases are shared with TRBD1. This CDR3 has 14 amino acids. The V gene's germline CDR1 is MNHEY and CDR2 SMNVEV (reference sequence). V lost 4 bases and J lost 7; bases outside the gene matches: 7. The CDR3 DNA sequence: TGTGCCAGCAGTTCGACAGGGGGTAAATTTGAAGCTTTCTTT. Protein: CASSSTGGKFEAFF.

The V gene is TRBV5-1, the J gene TRBJ1-5, with a weak D call TRBD1 (6 bases). V was pared by 0 bases and J by 7 bases, with 11 bases between. Germline V CDR1 and CDR2: SGHRS, YFSETQ. There are 14 residues in the CDR3. The CDR3 nucleotides are TGCGCCAGCAGCTTGGTTGGGGGCGCCCAGCCCCAGCATTTT. It translates to CASSLVGGAQPQHF.

The chain combines TRBV7-9 with TRBJ2-1; 7 bases match TRBD2. Germline lookup yields CDR1 SEHNR and CDR2 FQNEAQ (reference sequence). With 5 bases clipped from V and 2 bases from J, the junction kept 12 bases outside the gene matches. This CDR3 comprises 17 residues. Here the CDR3 DNA reads TGTGCCAGCAGCCGGACTAGTATGACGTCGCCCTACAATGAGCAGTTCTTC. Protein: CASSRTSMTSPYNEQFF.

The chain links TRBV28 to TRBJ1-1; D call uncertain. CDR1 is MDHEN and CDR2 is SYDVKM in the germline V gene. V was cut by 6 bases and J by 8 bases, with 19 bases left in between. The CDR3 contains 14 residues. Written as DNA, the CDR3 is TGTGCCAGCAGCCCGACCCCCTTTTCGCGGGAAGCTTTCTTT. As protein: CASSPTPFSREAFF.

This clone was observed a handful of times. CDR3 residues: CASSFLPGNTIYF. In DNA, the CDR3 is TGTGCCAGCAGCTTCCTACCTGGAAACACCATATATTTT. The chain is built from TRBV7-8 and TRBJ1-3, with D uncertain. The CDR3 sequence is 13 residues long. Trimming left V 3 bases short and J 2 bases short, with 5 bases between. The germline CDR1 and CDR2 sequences are SGHVS and FQNEAQ.

The chain uses TRBV11-3 and TRBJ2-7; no clear D. The CDR3 covers 14 residues. Trimming took off 5 bases at V and 5 bases at J, with 16 bases between the two ends. Germline V gene sequence: CDR1 SGHNT, CDR2 YENEEA. In DNA, the CDR3 is TGTGCCAGCAGCACCTACGGCCGCCCCGACGAGCAGTACTTC. This translates into CASSTYGRPDEQYF. Drawing the rest from reference TRBV11-3 and TRBJ2-7, the complete variable domain is EAGVVQSPRYKIIEKKQPVAFWCNPISGHNTLYWYLQNLGQGPELLIRYENEEAVDDSQLPKDRFSAERLKGVDSTLKIQPAELGDSAVYLCASSTYGRPDEQYFGPGTRLTVT.

This chain links TRBV6-5 with TRBJ1-2, with a tentative D call TRBD1 (6 bases). Germline V lookup: CDR1 MNHEY, CDR2 SVGAGI. The CDR3 loop spans 15 amino acids. The ends were cut back, 6 bases at V and 7 bases at J, with 21 bases in the middle. The CDR3 loop reads CASSTPGTSGFGYTF. In nucleotides, the CDR3 is TGTGCCAGCAGCACCCCGGGGACATCCGGCTTTGGCTACACCTTC.

In DNA form, the CDR3 reads TGCAGCGTTGAAGATCTGGCGGCCTCTGGAAACACCATATATTTT. Its translation is CSVEDLAASGNTIYF. The genes are TRBV29-1 and TRBJ1-3, with D unclear. Trimming removed 0 bases from V and 0 bases from J, with 9 bases in between. The CDR3 is 15 residues long. In germline, CDR1 is SQVTM, CDR2 ANQGSEA.

A single count supports this clone. This sequence joins TRBV15 and TRBJ1-2, with TRBD1 matching 7 bases. CDR1 LNHNV and CDR2 YYDKDF come from the germline V gene (reference sequence). This CDR3 contains 14 residues. Trimming removed 5 bases from V and 4 bases from J; junction bases left unmatched: 7. CDR3: CATSRGTEAYGYTF. The DNA of the CDR3 is TGTGCCACCAGCCGTGGGACAGAGGCCTATGGCTACACCTTC.

The chain combines TRBV29-1 with TRBJ1-2; D not certain. Germline CDR1 SQVTM, CDR2 ANQGSEA. Deletions cut 3 bases from V and 4 bases from J, with 18 bases between. The CDR3 is 15 residues long. The CDR3: CSVDLRSPGAYGYTF. The CDR3, as DNA: TGCAGCGTTGACCTCCGGTCCCCGGGCGCCTATGGCTACACCTTC.

The rearrangement links TRBV5-1 to TRBJ1-4; 9 bases map to TRBD1. Germline V lookup: CDR1 SGHRS, CDR2 YFSETQ. With V trimmed by 2 bases and J by 8 bases, 10 bases remained unmatched. The CDR3 has 16 residues. Here the CDR3 reads CASSLRGQGVGEKLFF. CDR3 DNA sequence: TGCGCCAGCAGCTTAAGGGGACAGGGAGTAGGCGAAAAACTGTTTTTT.

This clone was observed a few times. The chain carries TRBV7-2 and TRBJ2-3; 7 positions match TRBD2. Trimming removed 6 bases from V and 0 bases from J; junction bases left unmatched: 6. The germline V gene has CDR1 SGHTA and CDR2 FQGNSA. The CDR3 consists of 15 residues. CDR3 DNA sequence: TGTGCCAGCAGTCGGTCTAGCGGAAGCACAGATACGCAGTATTTT. The encoded protein is CASSRSSGSTDTQYF.

The V and J genes are TRBV28 and TRBJ1-4; 8 bases align to TRBD1. The length of the CDR3 is 12 residues. The germline CDR1 and CDR2 sequences are MDHEN and SYDVKM. Germline trimming cut 5 bases from V and 14 bases from J; bases unmatched to any gene: 7. CDR3 residues: CASSETGVNLFF. CDR3 DNA: TGTGCCAGCAGTGAGACAGGGGTGAATCTGTTTTTT.

The chain combines TRBV6-5 with TRBJ1-6, with D uncertain. This CDR3 has 16 residues. Germline values: CDR1 MNHEY, CDR2 SVGAGI. The germline V and J ends were trimmed by 2 bases and 9 bases, with 17 bases remaining between them. The CDR3 loop reads CASSYMGRASTSPLHF. The DNA for the CDR3 is TGTGCCAGCAGTTACATGGGGAGAGCCTCCACTTCACCCCTCCACTTT.